A single sample is the source of the 5 T cell receptor beta chains below, sequenced in a study of long-term antiretroviral therapy in people with HIV. The assay used was immunoSEQ (version v3.0), run at survey level. The table came from immunoSEQ multiplex PCR; TCRdb's copy has only in-frame clones and leaves some out. The data hold just under 30,000 clones, with roughly nine tenths observed a single time. Sequencing used unsorted PBMCs, obtained roughly 5 years before starting antiretroviral therapy. These receptors came from a man aged 45-60 years with HIV.

The chain combines TRBV19 with TRBJ1-1, with 7 bases lining up with TRBD1. V was clipped by 7 bases and J by 1 base; unmatched bases: 12. Looked up from germline, CDR1 is LNHDA and CDR2 is SQIVND (reference sequence). This CDR3 spans 16 amino acids. The CDR3: CASNGGPGQQNTEAFF. CDR3 DNA sequence: TGTGCCAGTAACGGGGGCCCGGGACAGCAGAACACTGAAGCTTTCTTT.

The rearrangement uses TRBV11-2 and TRBJ2-7; TRBD2 matches at 7 bases. Germline V lookup: CDR1 SGHAT, CDR2 FQNNGV. V gave up 3 bases and J gave up 3 bases; unmatched junction bases: 8. This CDR3 comprises 15 residues. CDR3 in amino acids: CASSFGGGPFYEQYF. DNA for the CDR3: TGTGCCAGCAGCTTCGGGGGAGGGCCTTTCTACGAGCAGTACTTC. The variable domain in full, completed from reference TRBV11-2 and TRBJ2-7, reads EAGVAQSPRYKIIEKRQSVAFWCNPISGHATLYWYQQILGQGPKLLIQFQNNGVVDDSQLPKDRFSAERLKGVDSTLKIQPAKLEDSAVYLCASSFGGGPFYEQYFGPGTRLTVT.

The chain is built from TRBV7-3 and TRBJ1-2, with unresolved D. The CDR3 length is 17 residues. V was trimmed by 6 bases and J by 5 bases, leaving 25 bases between them. Germline CDR1 is SGHTA and CDR2 is FQGTGA. CDR3 region: CASSWTANVFSGYGYTF. CDR3 DNA sequence: TGTGCCAGCAGTTGGACCGCCAATGTTTTCTCTGGATATGGCTACACCTTC.

The CDR3, as DNA: TGTGCCAGCTCCCAAGGGAGTAAGGACACTGAAGCTTTCTTT. Encoded protein: CASSQGSKDTEAFF. The chain recombines TRBV18 with TRBJ1-1; no clear D. Germline V gives CDR1 KGHSH, CDR2 LQKENI. The V and J ends lost 6 bases and 3 bases respectively, with 14 bases between them. CDR3 length equals 14 residues. Based on the CDR3 plus reference TRBV18 and TRBJ1-1, the full variable domain is NAGVMQNPRHLVRRRGQEARLRCSPMKGHSHVYWYRQLPEEGLKFMVYLQKENIIDESGMPKERFSAEFPKEGPSILRIQQVVRGDSAAYFCASSQGSKDTEAFFGQGTRLTVV.

V usage is TRBV9 and J usage is TRBJ2-1; TRBD2 matches at 13 bases. J was trimmed by 6 bases and V by 3 bases; bases with no gene match: 3. Germline CDR1 SGDLS, CDR2 YYNGEE. CDR3 length: 15 residues. The CDR3 loop reads CASSARLAGGNEQFF. CDR3 nucleotide sequence: TGTGCCAGCAGCGCCCGACTAGCGGGAGGCAATGAGCAGTTCTTC.